This T cell receptor beta chain was obtained from a study of cytomegalovirus exposure and HLA in healthy donors. General study points: Common viral pathogens seemed, in a later analysis, to connect with several of the most significant clusters. Analysis was carried out at a later point, and it linked a missense DCLRE1C variant to TCR beta V- and J-gene trimming.

Regarding donors, all were healthy bone marrow donors. Use of 60 Vbeta and 13 Jbeta primers characterized the PCR. The assay was immunoSEQ multiplex PCR, and TCRdb's table has in-frame clones only and misses some. The table records around 140,000 clones, over 65% of them present only once. This clone was counted once. What it binds is not known. This CDR3 is 13 amino acids long. Between the trimmed V and J ends, which lost 7 bases and 5 bases, there was a span of 12 bases. Sequencing was carried out using PBMCs. The receptor comes from a male donor in good health and CMV-seronegative. The chain joins TRBV6-7 to TRBJ1-3, with D tentatively TRBD1 (5 bases). TRBV6-7 is identified as an open reading frame with a role that is uncertain. CDR3 protein: CASNQGSRNTIYF. In DNA, the CDR3 is TGTGCCAGCAACCAGGGTAGCAGAAACACCATATATTTT.